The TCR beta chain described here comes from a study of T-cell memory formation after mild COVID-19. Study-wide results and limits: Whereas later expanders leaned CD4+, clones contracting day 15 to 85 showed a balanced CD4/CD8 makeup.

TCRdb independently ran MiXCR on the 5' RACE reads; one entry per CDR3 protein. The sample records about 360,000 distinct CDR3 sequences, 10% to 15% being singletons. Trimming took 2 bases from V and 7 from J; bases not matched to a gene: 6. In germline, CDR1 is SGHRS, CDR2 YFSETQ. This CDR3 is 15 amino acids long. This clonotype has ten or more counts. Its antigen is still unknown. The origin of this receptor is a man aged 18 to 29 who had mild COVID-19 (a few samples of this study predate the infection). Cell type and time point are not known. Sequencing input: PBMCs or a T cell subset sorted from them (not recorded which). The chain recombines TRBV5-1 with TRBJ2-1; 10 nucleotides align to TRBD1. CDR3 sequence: CASSLTRQGANEQFF. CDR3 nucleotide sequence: TGCGCCAGCAGCTTAACGAGACAGGGGGCTAATGAGCAGTTCTTC.